The clone carrying this T cell receptor (beta chain) showed up many times. Its antigen is still unknown. This record belongs to a study of tumor and adjacent non-tumor tissue in lung cancer. Study details: Stage I to III disease affected 10 men and several women aged roughly 31 to 85. Study-level results: Normal lung showed higher cumulative top 100 clone frequency than tumor. Significantly higher TCR diversity was found in tumor than normal lung.

The library came from three nested PCR rounds adapted from ARM-PCR protocols. TCRdb reanalysed the multiplex PCR reads using MiXCR and keeps one entry per CDR3 protein. The top ten hold around a quarter of the sample, which has under 75,000 distinct CDR3 sequences, under 70% seen once. The template was RNA from unsorted bulk tissue. More than 3 cm separated this lung sample from the edge of the tumor. The origin of this receptor is a woman aged 50 to 60 with non-small cell lung cancer. The sequenced sample consisted of distant non-tumor lung tissue.

The CDR3 coding sequence is TGTGCCACCAGTGACCGGACTAGGTTTGACGATGAGCAGTTCTTC. As protein: CATSDRTRFDDEQFF. The chain employs TRBV24-1 and TRBJ2-1; 7 bases line up with TRBD2. This CDR3 spans 15 amino acids. V lost 4 bases and J lost 8; bases outside the gene matches: 10. Germline CDR1 is KGHDR and CDR2 is SFDVKD.